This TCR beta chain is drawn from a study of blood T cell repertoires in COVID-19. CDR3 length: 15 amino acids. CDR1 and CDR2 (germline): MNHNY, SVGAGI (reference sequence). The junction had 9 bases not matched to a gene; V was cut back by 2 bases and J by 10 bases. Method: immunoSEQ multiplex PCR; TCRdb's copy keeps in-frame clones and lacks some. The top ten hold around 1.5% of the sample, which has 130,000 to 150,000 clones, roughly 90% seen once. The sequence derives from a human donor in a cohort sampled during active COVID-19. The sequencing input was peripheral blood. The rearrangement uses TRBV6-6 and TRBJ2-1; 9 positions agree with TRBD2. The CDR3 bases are TGTGCCAGCAGTTACGAGACTAGCGGCCTTTGGGAGCAGTTCTTC. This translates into CASSYETSGLWEQFF.